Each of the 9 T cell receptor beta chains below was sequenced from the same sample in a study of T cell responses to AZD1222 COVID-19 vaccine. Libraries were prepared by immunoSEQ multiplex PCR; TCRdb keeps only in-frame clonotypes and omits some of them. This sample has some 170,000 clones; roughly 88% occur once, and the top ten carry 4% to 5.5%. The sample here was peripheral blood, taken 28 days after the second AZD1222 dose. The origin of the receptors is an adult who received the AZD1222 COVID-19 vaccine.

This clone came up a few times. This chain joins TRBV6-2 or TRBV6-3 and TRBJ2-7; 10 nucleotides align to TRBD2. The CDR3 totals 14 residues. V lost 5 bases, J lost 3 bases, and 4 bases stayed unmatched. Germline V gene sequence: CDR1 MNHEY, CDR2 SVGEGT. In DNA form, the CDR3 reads TGTGCCAGCAGTCTAGCGGGGGTGCTCTACGAGCAGTACTTC. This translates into CASSLAGVLYEQYF.

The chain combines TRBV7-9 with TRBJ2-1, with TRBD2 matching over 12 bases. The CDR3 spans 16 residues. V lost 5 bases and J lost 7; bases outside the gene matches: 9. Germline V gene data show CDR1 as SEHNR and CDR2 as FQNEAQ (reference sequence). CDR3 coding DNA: TGTGCCAGCAGCACCAGACTAGCGGGGGTGTTGAATGAGCAGTTCTTC. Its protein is CASSTRLAGVLNEQFF.

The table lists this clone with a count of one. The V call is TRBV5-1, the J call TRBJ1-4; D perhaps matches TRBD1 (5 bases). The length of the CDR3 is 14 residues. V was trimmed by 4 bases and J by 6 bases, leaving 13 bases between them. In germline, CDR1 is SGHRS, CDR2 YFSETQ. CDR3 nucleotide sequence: TGCGCCAGCAGCACCCCAGGGATGGATGAAAAACTGTTTTTT. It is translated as CASSTPGMDEKLFF.

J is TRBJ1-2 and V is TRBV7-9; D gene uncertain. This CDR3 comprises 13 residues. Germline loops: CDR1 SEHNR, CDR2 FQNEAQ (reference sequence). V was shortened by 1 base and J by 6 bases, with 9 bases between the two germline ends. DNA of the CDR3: TGTGCCAGCAGCTTAGGGGCCCGAGATGGCTACACCTTC. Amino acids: CASSLGARDGYTF.

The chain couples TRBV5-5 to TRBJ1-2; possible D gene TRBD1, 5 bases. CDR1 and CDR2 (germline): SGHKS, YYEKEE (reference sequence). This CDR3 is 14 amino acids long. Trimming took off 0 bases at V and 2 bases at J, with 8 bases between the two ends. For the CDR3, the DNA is TGTGCCAGCAGCTTGGACGGGGCCAACTATGGCTACACCTTC. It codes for CASSLDGANYGYTF.

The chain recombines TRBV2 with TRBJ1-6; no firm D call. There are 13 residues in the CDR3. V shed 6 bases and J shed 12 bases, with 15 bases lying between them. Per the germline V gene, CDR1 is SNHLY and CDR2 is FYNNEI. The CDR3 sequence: CASSYSPEGPLHF. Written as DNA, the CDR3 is TGTGCCAGCAGCTACAGCCCCGAGGGACCCCTCCACTTT.

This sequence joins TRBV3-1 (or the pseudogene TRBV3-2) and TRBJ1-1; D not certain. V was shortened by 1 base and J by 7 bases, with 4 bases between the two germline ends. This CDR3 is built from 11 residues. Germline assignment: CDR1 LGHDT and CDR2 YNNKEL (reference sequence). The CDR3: CASSQAGEAFF. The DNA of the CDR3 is TGTGCCAGCAGCCAAGCGGGTGAAGCTTTCTTT.

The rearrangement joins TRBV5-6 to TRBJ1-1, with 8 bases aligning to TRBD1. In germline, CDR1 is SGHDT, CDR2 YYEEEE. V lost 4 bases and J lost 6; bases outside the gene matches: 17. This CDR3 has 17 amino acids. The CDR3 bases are TGTGCCAGCAGCCACAGAACCGGGGGACAGGTCTTACCTGAAGCTTTCTTT. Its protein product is CASSHRTGGQVLPEAFF.

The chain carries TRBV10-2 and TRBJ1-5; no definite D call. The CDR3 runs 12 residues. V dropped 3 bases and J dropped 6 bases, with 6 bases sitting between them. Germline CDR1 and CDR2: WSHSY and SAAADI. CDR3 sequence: CASSDHRQPQHF. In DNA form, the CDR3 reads TGCGCCAGCAGTGATCATCGTCAGCCCCAGCATTTT.